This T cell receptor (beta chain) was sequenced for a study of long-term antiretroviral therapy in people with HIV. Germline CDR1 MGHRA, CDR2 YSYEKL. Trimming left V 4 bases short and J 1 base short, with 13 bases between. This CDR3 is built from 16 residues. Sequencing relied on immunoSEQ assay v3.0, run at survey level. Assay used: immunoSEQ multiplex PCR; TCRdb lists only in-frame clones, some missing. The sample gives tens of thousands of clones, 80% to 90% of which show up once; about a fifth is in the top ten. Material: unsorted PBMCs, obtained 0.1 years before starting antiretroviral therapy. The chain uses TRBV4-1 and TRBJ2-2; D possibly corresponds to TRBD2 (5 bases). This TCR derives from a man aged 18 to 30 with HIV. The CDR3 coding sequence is TGCGCCAGCAGCCGGTACCCCCGGGAGAACACCGGGGAGCTGTTTTTT. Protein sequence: CASSRYPRENTGELFF.